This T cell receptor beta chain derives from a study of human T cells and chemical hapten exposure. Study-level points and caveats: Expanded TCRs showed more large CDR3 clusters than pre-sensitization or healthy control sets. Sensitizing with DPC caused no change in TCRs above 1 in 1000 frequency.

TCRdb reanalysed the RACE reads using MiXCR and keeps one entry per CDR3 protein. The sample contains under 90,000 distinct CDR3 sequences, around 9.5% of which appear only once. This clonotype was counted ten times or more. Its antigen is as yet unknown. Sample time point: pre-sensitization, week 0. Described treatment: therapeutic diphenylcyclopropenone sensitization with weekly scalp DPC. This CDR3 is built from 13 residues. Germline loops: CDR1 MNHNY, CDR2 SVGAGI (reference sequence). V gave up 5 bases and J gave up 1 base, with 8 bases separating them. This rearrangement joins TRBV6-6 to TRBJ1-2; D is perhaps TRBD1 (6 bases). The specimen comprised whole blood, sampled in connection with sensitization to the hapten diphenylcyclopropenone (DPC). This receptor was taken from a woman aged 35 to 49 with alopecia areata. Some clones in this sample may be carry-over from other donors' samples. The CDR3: CASSPGVNYGYTF. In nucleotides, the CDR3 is TGTGCCAGCAGTCCAGGGGTTAACTATGGCTACACCTTC.